A selection of T cell receptor beta chains follows, all from one sample in a study of blood T cell repertoires in COVID-19. Clones were read by immunoSEQ multiplex PCR, and TCRdb kept only the in-frame ones, dropping some. The table has over 200,000 clones, 85% to 90% seen once; the top ten hold roughly 4%. Sequenced material: PBMCs or T cells enriched from blood (not recorded which). Receptors originate from a woman aged 30 to 39 with acute COVID-19. Each CDR3 is given with its conserved first and last residue. A D gene is named only where the DNA matches it firmly. Where a row states a size, it is once, few, many or the class of an expanded clone; other rows omit it.

v_gene,j_gene,abundance,d_gene,CDR3nt,CDR3aa
TRBV6-5,TRBJ2-1,-,-,TGTGCCAGCAGTTACTCGATACTGAGCAATGAGCAGTTCTTC,CASSYSILSNEQFF
TRBV9,TRBJ1-3,-,-,TGTGCCAGCAGCGTCCGCTACTCTGGAAACACCATATATTTT,CASSVRYSGNTIYF
TRBV7-2,TRBJ2-5,-,TRBD2,TGTGCCAGCAGCTTGCTAGCGGGGGGGGACCAAGAGACCCAGTACTTC,CASSLLAGGDQETQYF
TRBV5-6,TRBJ2-7,few,TRBD1,TGTGCCAGCAGCGGTACGGGACAGGGTAACGAGCAGTACTTC,CASSGTGQGNEQYF
TRBV28,TRBJ1-2,once,-,TGTGCCAGCAGCGACTCATATGGCTACACCTTC,CASSDSYGYTF
TRBV5-4,TRBJ1-4,-,-,TGTGCCAGCAGCGAGGTTAGCGGGGGATCTAATGAAAAACTGTTTTTT,CASSEVSGGSNEKLFF
TRBV7-9,TRBJ2-7,few,TRBD1,TGTGCCAGCAGCCAAAGGGACAGAGGGCCCTCCTACGAGCAGTACTTC,CASSQRDRGPSYEQYF
TRBV4-1,TRBJ2-7,-,-,TGCGCCAGCAGCCAGGTCCCGGGACTTTCCTACGAGCAGTACTTC,CASSQVPGLSYEQYF
TRBV6-5,TRBJ1-5,-,-,TGTGCCAGCAGAGATCTACAGGTGCGCAATCAGCCCCAGCATTTT,CASRDLQVRNQPQHF
TRBV7-9,TRBJ1-4,-,-,TGTGCCAGCAGCTTAGGATCAGCACCTAGTGAAAAACTGTTTTTT,CASSLGSAPSEKLFF
TRBV27,TRBJ2-5,-,TRBD1,TGTGCCAGCAGTGCGGGACAGGGGGCTGTCGAGACCCAGTACTTC,CASSAGQGAVETQYF
TRBV30,TRBJ1-1,few,TRBD1,TGTGCCTGGAGTTATGGTGACAGGGAGAACACTGAAGCTTTCTTT,CAWSYGDRENTEAFF
TRBV5-6,TRBJ1-4,few,TRBD1,TGTGCCAGCAGCTTGATTACAGGGGAACTGTTTTTT,CASSLITGELFF
TRBV7-2,TRBJ2-1,-,TRBD2,TGTGCCAGCAGCCCCGGCCAGCGGGAATACAATGAGCAGTTCTTC,CASSPGQREYNEQFF
TRBV18,TRBJ1-6,-,-,TGTGCCAGCTCACCAATGTCGCAGGGGCAGAGCTCCTATAATTCACCCCTCCACTTT,CASSPMSQGQSSYNSPLHF
TRBV19,TRBJ1-6,-,-,TGTGCCACCGAACTCGTGGGGGGGGGTTCACCCCTCCACTTT,CATELVGGGSPLHF
TRBV19,TRBJ2-1,few,-,TGTGCCAGTAGTACCCACAGGGACCTCAGCTCCTACAATGAGCAGTTCTTC,CASSTHRDLSSYNEQFF
TRBV10-1,TRBJ2-1,once,TRBD2,TGCGCCAGCAGTGAGGGAGTAGCGGGGTTCGATGAGCAGTTCTTC,CASSEGVAGFDEQFF
TRBV24-1,TRBJ1-5,-,-,TGTGCCACCAGTACTCAGATGAGGAAGCCCCAGCATTTT,CATSTQMRKPQHF
TRBV5-5,TRBJ2-7,-,TRBD1,TGTGCCAGCAGCCACCTTTTGACAGGGTCCTACGAGCAGTACTTC,CASSHLLTGSYEQYF
TRBV27,TRBJ2-7,-,-,TGTGCCAGCAATGCCCTCGCGGCGTACTCCTACGAGCAGTACTTC,CASNALAAYSYEQYF
TRBV5-5,TRBJ1-2,once,-,TGTGCCAGCAGCCCCAGTGACAGCTATGGCTACACCTTC,CASSPSDSYGYTF
TRBV10-3,TRBJ1-2,-,TRBD1,TGTGCCATCAGTGAACGTACAGGGGATGGCTACACCTTC,CAISERTGDGYTF
TRBV7-6,TRBJ2-7,-,-,TGTGCCAGCAGCAAGCTACAGGGTGGCTACGAGCAGTACTTC,CASSKLQGGYEQYF
TRBV28,TRBJ1-6,once,TRBD1,TGTGCCAGCAGTTTACCCCTGGGACAGGCCCAACCCCTCCACTTT,CASSLPLGQAQPLHF
TRBV10-3,TRBJ2-1,-,TRBD1,TGTGCCATCAGTGATGGGGGACAGAGCTCCTACAATGAGCAGTTCTTC,CAISDGGQSSYNEQFF
TRBV13,TRBJ2-7,-,TRBD2,TGTGCCAGCAGCTGGGGGACTAGCGGGGGCTACGAGCAGTACTTC,CASSWGTSGGYEQYF
TRBV19,TRBJ1-2,-,-,TGTGCCAGTAGTCCAGCGGTGGAGGGCTATGGCTACACCTTC,CASSPAVEGYGYTF
TRBV5-8,TRBJ2-1,once,-,TGTGCCAGCAGCACAGGGAGCCCCTACAATGAGCAGTTCTTC,CASSTGSPYNEQFF
TRBV7-2,TRBJ2-5,-,TRBD1,TGTGCCAGCAGCTCAGGGGGTCTCAGGGGGGAGACCCAGTACTTC,CASSSGGLRGETQYF
TRBV5-1,TRBJ2-5,-,-,TGCGCCAGCAGCTCCGGGACATCGCAAGAGACCCAGTACTTC,CASSSGTSQETQYF
TRBV6-2/TRBV6-3,TRBJ1-1,-,TRBD1,TGTGCCAGCAGTTACTCCGGACAGGGGGTAACTGAAGCTTTCTTT,CASSYSGQGVTEAFF
TRBV5-1,TRBJ1-2,-,TRBD1,TGCGCCAGCAGCTTGGGACAGGGGGGTGGCTACACCTTC,CASSLGQGGGYTF
TRBV3-1/TRBV3-2,TRBJ1-2,-,-,TGTGCCAGCAGCCAGAACAGTAACTATGGCTACACCTTC,CASSQNSNYGYTF
TRBV14,TRBJ1-2,-,-,TGTGCCAGCAGCCAAGACAGCGCAGGGGCAGGCTATGGCTACACCTTC,CASSQDSAGAGYGYTF
TRBV10-3,TRBJ2-7,-,-,TGTGCCATCAGTGACGAAGACAGAGACTACGAGCAGTACTTC,CAISDEDRDYEQYF
TRBV9,TRBJ1-1,-,TRBD1,TGTGCCAGCAGCCAACATCCGGGACAGCCGAACACTGAAGCTTTCTTT,CASSQHPGQPNTEAFF
TRBV18,TRBJ1-3,-,TRBD1,TGTGCCAGCTCACCAAAGGGACAGGGAAACACCATATATTTT,CASSPKGQGNTIYF
TRBV5-6,TRBJ1-6,-,-,TGTGCCAGCAGCTTTCGACAGCTTGATAATTCACCCCTCCACTTT,CASSFRQLDNSPLHF
TRBV10-3,TRBJ2-1,-,TRBD2,TGTGCCATTTCCCAGGAGCGGGGGGGGCCCAATGAGCAGTTCTTC,CAISQERGGPNEQFF
TRBV7-2,TRBJ2-7,-,-,TGTGCCAGCAGCGTCCCGGGACTGGAGCAGTACTTC,CASSVPGLEQYF
TRBV6-5,TRBJ1-1,-,TRBD1,TGTGCCAGCACCCGACAGGGGAGGAACACTGAAGCTTTCTTT,CASTRQGRNTEAFF
TRBV11-2,TRBJ2-7,-,-,TGTGCCAGCAGCTTAGTAGGGGCCGAGCAGTACTTC,CASSLVGAEQYF
TRBV13,TRBJ2-3,-,-,TGTGCCAGCAGCTTAGGGACCCCGGCGGGCACAGATACGCAGTATTTT,CASSLGTPAGTDTQYF
TRBV7-2,TRBJ2-6,-,-,TGTGCCAGCAGCTTAGCGCTTCGAGCCTCTGGGGCCAACGTCCTGACTTTC,CASSLALRASGANVLTF
TRBV5-1,TRBJ1-2,-,TRBD1,TGCGCCAGCAGCATGACAGGGGGTGCCTATGGCTACACCTTC,CASSMTGGAYGYTF
TRBV21-1,TRBJ1-5,-,-,TGTGCCAGCAGCAACCGACAACACAAACCTCGACAGCTCTATAGCAATCAGCCCCAGCATTTT,CASSNRQHKPRQLYSNQPQHF
TRBV7-9,TRBJ1-3,-,TRBD1,TGTGCCAGCAGCACACCGACAGGGACTGGAAACACCATATATTTT,CASSTPTGTGNTIYF
TRBV19,TRBJ1-1,-,TRBD1,TGTGCCAGTAGTCCGATTAGACAGGGGGCCGAGGACACTGAAGCTTTCTTT,CASSPIRQGAEDTEAFF
TRBV7-7,TRBJ2-5,-,TRBD2,TGTGCCAGCAGCTCTTCTAGCGGGGGGGCCGGAGAGACCCAGTACTTC,CASSSSSGGAGETQYF
TRBV27,TRBJ1-5,-,-,TGTGCCAGCAGTCCAGGTGGGGGGTATCAGCCCCAGCATTTT,CASSPGGGYQPQHF
TRBV7-9,TRBJ1-3,-,-,TGTGCCAGCAGCTTAGACACCCTCGGAAACACCATATATTTT,CASSLDTLGNTIYF
TRBV10-3,TRBJ1-5,-,TRBD1,TGTGCCATCAGTGCCCACCATGGGACAGATAGCAATCAGCCCCAGCATTTT,CAISAHHGTDSNQPQHF
TRBV3-1/TRBV3-2,TRBJ2-1,-,TRBD2,TGTGCCAGCAGCCAAGATCCTACTAGCGGAGCTTACAATGAGCAGTTCTTC,CASSQDPTSGAYNEQFF